The sequence of this T cell receptor (beta chain) was determined in a study of blood T cells in healthy people across ages. Study-wide points: The fall in TCR beta diversity per million T cells was roughly linear with age. Compared with aged donors, long-lived donors showed fewer expanded clones, suggesting selection.

A word on this clonotype: The target antigen is unknown.

The germline V gene encodes CDR1 MGHRA and CDR2 YSYEKL. The CDR3 covers 15 residues. Trimming shortened V by 4 bases and J by 1 base, and 13 bases separated the two germline ends. Collection of 9.5 to 10 milliliters of peripheral blood was performed for each donor. Sample-barcoded 5' priming and a J-beta primer mix drove a second PCR of about 7 to 12 cycles. TCRdb itself ran the 5' RACE reads through MiXCR, one entry per CDR3 protein. There are about 810,000 distinct CDR3 sequences in the sample; approximately 35% occur only once, and over 10% lies in the top ten. This sequence was found in a man between 18 and 35 years old in good health. The rearrangement links TRBV4-1 to TRBJ1-1; the D is unclear. Sequencing was performed on blood. The CDR3 sequence is CASSPRYPGNTEAFF. The CDR3 bases are TGCGCCAGCAGCCCTCGTTACCCCGGGAACACTGAAGCTTTCTTT.